This T cell receptor (beta chain) was captured by sequencing in a study of TIL therapy for anti-PD-1-resistant metastatic lung cancer. Study overall: Tumor harvest preceded PD-1/PD-L1 blockade, followed by nivolumab treatment.

Sequencing used immunoSEQ v3. TCRdb keeps only in-frame clones here, not all; method: immunoSEQ multiplex PCR. The sample has about 14,000 clones; roughly 82% are singletons. Described time point: pre-treatment sample, taken before nivolumab and TIL therapy. The receptor was isolated from a person aged 25-80 years with non-small cell lung cancer. The sequencing used blood, collected at baseline.

The CDR3 DNA is TGCGCCAGCAGCTTGGACGGACAGGGTAAAAATTCACCCCTCCACTTT. It translates to CASSLDGQGKNSPLHF. The chain couples TRBV5-1 to TRBJ1-6; 8 bases line up with TRBD1. This CDR3 has 16 amino acids. Looked up from germline, CDR1 is SGHRS and CDR2 is YFSETQ. The ends lost 0 bases at V and 7 bases at J; junction bases unmatched: 6.